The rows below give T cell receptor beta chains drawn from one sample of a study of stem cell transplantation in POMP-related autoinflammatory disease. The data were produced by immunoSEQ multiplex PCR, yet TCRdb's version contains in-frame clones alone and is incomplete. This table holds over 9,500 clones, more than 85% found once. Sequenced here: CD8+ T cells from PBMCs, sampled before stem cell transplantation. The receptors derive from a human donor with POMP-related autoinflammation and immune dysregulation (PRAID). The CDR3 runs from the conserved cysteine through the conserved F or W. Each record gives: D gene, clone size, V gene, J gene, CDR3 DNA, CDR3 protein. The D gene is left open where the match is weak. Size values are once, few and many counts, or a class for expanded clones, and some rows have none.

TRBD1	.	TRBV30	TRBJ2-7	TGTGCCTGGGGGACCGGGACAGGGACCCCTGGCGAGCAGTACTTC	CAWGTGTGTPGEQYF
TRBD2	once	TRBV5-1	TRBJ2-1	TGCGCCAGCAGCAAGACTAGCGGAAACTACAATGAGCAGTTCTTC	CASSKTSGNYNEQFF
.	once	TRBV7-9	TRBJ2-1	TGTGCCAGCAGCTTAGAGTTAGGCGGCAATGAGCAGTTCTTC	CASSLELGGNEQFF
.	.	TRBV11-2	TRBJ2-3	TGTGCCAGCAGCTTAGCGGGCGGCGCCACAGATACGCAGTATTTT	CASSLAGGATDTQYF
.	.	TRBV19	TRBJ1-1	TGTGCCAGTACCGTGACGGCGGGGGGTGACACTGAAGCTTTCTTT	CASTVTAGGDTEAFF
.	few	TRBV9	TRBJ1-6	TGTGCCAGCAGCGGAGGGGTAATGGGCAATTCACCCCTCCACTTT	CASSGGVMGNSPLHF
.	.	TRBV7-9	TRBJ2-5	TGTGCCAGCAGCTTAGTAGGGGAGACCCAGTACTTC	CASSLVGETQYF
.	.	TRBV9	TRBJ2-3	TGTGCCAGCAGCGTAGGTAGGGCAGATACGCAGTATTTT	CASSVGRADTQYF
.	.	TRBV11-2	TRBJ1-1	TGTGCCAGCGTTGGGGAGGACACTGAAGCTTTCTTT	CASVGEDTEAFF
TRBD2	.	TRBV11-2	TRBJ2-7	TGTGCCAGCAGCTTAGATGGGACTAGCGGGGTGAACTACGAGCAGTACTTC	CASSLDGTSGVNYEQYF
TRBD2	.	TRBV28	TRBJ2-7	TGTGCCAGCAGCCCGGGACTAGCGGGATTTCTTCCCTACGAGCAGTACTTC	CASSPGLAGFLPYEQYF
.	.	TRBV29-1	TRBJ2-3	TGCAGCGTTGAAGATCCCCCAGGGGCAGATACGCAGTATTTT	CSVEDPPGADTQYF
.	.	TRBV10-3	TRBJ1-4	TGTGCCATCACCCTCCACGGGAAGGAGATATCTAATGAAAAACTGTTTTTT	CAITLHGKEISNEKLFF
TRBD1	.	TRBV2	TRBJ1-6	TGTGCCAGCATTCCTCGGACAGGCCTCTCCCTTAATTCACCCCTCCACTTT	CASIPRTGLSLNSPLHF
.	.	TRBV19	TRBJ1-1	TGTGCCAGTAGTATGGAGATGAACACTGAAGCTTTCTTT	CASSMEMNTEAFF
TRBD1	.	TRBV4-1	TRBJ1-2	TGCGCCAGCAGCCCGCGAATCGTGGACAGGGTCGATGGCTACACCTTC	CASSPRIVDRVDGYTF
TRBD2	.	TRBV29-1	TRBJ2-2	TGCAGCGTTGCCATAGCGGGAGAATTCGGGGAGCTGTTTTTT	CSVAIAGEFGELFF
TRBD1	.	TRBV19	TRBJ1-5	TGTGCCAGTATAAGGGGGCCCAATAGCAATCAGCCCCAGCATTTT	CASIRGPNSNQPQHF
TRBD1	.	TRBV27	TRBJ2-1	TGTGCCAGCAGTCTAAAACCGGGACAGGGTCCCTACAATGAGCAGTTCTTC	CASSLKPGQGPYNEQFF
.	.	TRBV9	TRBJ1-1	TGTGCCAGCAGCGTAGGGGGTACAGGGGAAGCTTTCTTT	CASSVGGTGEAFF
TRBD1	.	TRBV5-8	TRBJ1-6	TGTGCCAGCAGCACAAACAGGGGGCTGGGAAATTCACCCCTCCACTTT	CASSTNRGLGNSPLHF
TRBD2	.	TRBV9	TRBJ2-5	TGTGCCAGCAGCGCCGGGACTAGCGGACTAGAGACCCAGTACTTC	CASSAGTSGLETQYF